The present TCR beta chain was sequenced within a study of long-term antiretroviral therapy in people with HIV. They ran version v3.0 of the immunoSEQ assay at survey level. Sequenced by immunoSEQ multiplex PCR; TCRdb stores in-frame clones only, minus some. The sample holds roughly 28,000 clones; approximately 78% are singletons and the top ten take approximately 10%. J gave up 4 bases and V 5 bases, and 5 bases lay outside the gene matches. CDR3 length equals 15 residues. Germline loops: CDR1 MDHEN, CDR2 SYDVKM. The table lists this clone with a few counts. V usage is TRBV28 and J usage is TRBJ2-1; 10 bases align to TRBD2. This TCR was sampled from a man between 35 and 55 years old with HIV. The material sequenced was unsorted PBMCs, taken 3 years after starting antiretroviral therapy. CDR3 DNA sequence: TGTGCCAGCAGTGTGGGACTAGCGCTGTACAATGAGCAGTTCTTC. Its translation: CASSVGLALYNEQFF.